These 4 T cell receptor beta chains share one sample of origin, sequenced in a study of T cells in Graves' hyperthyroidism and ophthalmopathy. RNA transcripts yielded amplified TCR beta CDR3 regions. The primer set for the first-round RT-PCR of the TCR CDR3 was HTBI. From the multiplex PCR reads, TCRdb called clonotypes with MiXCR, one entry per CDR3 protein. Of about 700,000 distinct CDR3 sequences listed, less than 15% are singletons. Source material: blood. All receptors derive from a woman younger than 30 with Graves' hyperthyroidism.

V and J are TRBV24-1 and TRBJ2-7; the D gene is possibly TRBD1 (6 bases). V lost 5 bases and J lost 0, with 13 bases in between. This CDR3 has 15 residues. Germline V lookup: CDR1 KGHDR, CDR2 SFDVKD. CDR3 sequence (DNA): TGTGCCACCAGTGCCCTAGGGGACATCTCCTACGAGCAGTACTTC. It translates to CATSALGDISYEQYF.

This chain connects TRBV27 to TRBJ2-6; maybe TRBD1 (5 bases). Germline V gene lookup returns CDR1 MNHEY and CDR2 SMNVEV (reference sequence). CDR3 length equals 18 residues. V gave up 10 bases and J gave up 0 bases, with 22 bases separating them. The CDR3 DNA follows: TGTGCCAACAAAAAATTCAGGGAACCTAGCTCTGGGGCCAACGTCCTGACTTTC. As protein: CANKKFREPSSGANVLTF.

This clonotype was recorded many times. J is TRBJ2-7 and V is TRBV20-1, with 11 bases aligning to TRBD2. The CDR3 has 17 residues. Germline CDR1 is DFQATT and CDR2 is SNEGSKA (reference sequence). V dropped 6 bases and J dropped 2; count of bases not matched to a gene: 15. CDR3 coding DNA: TGCAGTGCGCCCGGGACTAGCGGAGTTTGGGCGACCTACGAGCAGTACTTC. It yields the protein CSAPGTSGVWATYEQYF.

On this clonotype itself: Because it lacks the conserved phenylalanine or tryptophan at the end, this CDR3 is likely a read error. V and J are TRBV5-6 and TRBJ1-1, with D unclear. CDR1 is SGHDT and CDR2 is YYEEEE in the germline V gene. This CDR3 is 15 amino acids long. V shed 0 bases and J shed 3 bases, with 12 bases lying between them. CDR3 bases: TGTGCCAGCAGCTTGGAAGCAGTCCGCTACACTGAAGCTTTCCTT. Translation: CASSLEAVRYTEAFL.